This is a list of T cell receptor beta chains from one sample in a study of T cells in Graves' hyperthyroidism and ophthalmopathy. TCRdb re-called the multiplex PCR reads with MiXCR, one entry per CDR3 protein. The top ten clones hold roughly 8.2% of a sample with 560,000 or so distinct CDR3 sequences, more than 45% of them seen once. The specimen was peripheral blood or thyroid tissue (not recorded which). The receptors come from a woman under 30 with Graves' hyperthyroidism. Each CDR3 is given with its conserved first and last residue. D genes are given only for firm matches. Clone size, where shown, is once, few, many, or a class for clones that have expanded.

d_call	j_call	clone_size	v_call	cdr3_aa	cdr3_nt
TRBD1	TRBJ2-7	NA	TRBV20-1	CSAASSGQGAGEQYF	TGCAGTGCTGCATCCTCGGGACAGGGGGCGGGGGAGCAGTACTTC
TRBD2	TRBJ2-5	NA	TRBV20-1	CSAPPGLAGGRGETQYF	TGCAGTGCCCCACCGGGACTAGCGGGAGGAAGAGGAGAGACCCAGTACTTC
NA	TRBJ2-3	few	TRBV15	CATSPGSTDTQYF	TGTGCCACCAGCCCGGGTTCCACAGATACGCAGTATTTT
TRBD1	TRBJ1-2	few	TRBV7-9	CASSQGTGENYGYTF	TGTGCCAGCAGCCAAGGGACAGGGGAAAACTATGGCTACACCTTC
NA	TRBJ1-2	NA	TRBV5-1	CASSTLGQSHGYTF	TGCGCCAGCAGCACCCTCGGACAGAGCCATGGCTACACCTTC
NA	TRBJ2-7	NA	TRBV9	CASSQDKRGLDYEQYF	TGTGCCAGCAGCCAAGATAAGAGGGGCCTGGACTACGAGCAGTACTTC
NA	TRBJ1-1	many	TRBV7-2	CASSNSPQGSTEAFF	TGTGCCAGCAGCAACTCACCCCAAGGGAGCACTGAAGCTTTCTTT
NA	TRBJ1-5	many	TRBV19	CASSMGQGNQPQHF	TGTGCCAGTAGTATGGGCCAGGGCAATCAGCCCCAGCATTTT
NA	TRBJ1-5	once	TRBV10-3	CAISGGQGGNQPQHF	TGTGCCATCAGTGGGGGGCAGGGCGGCAATCAGCCCCAGCATTTT
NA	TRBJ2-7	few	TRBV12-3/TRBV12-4	CASSEAQGYEQYF	TGTGCCAGCAGTGAAGCGCAGGGCTACGAGCAGTACTTC
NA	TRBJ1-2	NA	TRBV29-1	CSVANTLLSYTF	TGCAGCGTAGCGAACACCCTCCTGAGCTACACCTTC
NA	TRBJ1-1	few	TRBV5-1	CASSQAHRDRAFF	TGCGCCAGCAGCCAGGCCCACAGGGATCGAGCTTTCTTT
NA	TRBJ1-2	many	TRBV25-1	CASSELRGYTF	TGTGCCAGCAGTGAATTAAGGGGCTACACCTTC
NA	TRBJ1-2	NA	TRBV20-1	CSASGTSGGYTF	TGCAGTGCTAGCGGGACTAGCGGGGGCTACACCTTC
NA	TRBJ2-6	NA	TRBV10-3	CASSLRGTGTGANVLTF	TGTGCCAGCAGTCTTAGGGGGACTGGAACTGGGGCCAACGTCCTGACTTTC
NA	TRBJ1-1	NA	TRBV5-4	CASSQWRLDTEAFF	TGTGCCAGCAGCCAATGGCGCTTGGACACTGAAGCTTTCTTT
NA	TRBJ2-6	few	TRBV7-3	CASSMRWQGFSGANVLTF	TGTGCCAGCAGCATGAGATGGCAGGGATTCTCTGGGGCCAACGTCCTGACTTTC
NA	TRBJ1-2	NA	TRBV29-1	CSLDGNYGYTF	TGCAGCTTGGACGGAAACTATGGCTACACCTTC
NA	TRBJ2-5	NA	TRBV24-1	CATSDPWAGVTDTQYF	TGTGCCACCAGTGATCCGTGGGCAGGGGTTACAGATACGCAGTACTTC
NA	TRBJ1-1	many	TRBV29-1	CSVEGDGQSMNTEAFF	TGCAGCGTTGAGGGAGACGGACAGAGCATGAACACTGAAGCTTTCTTT
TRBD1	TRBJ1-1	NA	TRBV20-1	CSARLGGPNTEAFF	TGCAGTGCTAGATTAGGGGGCCCGAACACTGAAGCTTTCTTT
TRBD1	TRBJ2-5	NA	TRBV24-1	CATSGLYRGKETQYF	TGTGCCACCAGTGGCTTGTACAGGGGGAAAGAGACCCAGTACTTC
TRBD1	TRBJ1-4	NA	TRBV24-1	CATSDSHRGQGHEKLFF	TGTGCCACCAGTGATTCACACCGAGGACAGGGACATGAAAAACTGTTTTTT
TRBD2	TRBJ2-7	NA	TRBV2	CASSLGLAGGGYEQYF	TGTGCCAGCAGTTTGGGACTAGCGGGAGGGGGTTACGAGCAGTACTTC
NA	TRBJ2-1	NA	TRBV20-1	CSVSFNEQFF	TGCAGTGTCTCCTTCAATGAGCAGTTCTTC
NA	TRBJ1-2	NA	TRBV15	CATSRVTSGVGYGYTF	TGTGCCACCAGCAGAGTAACTAGCGGGGTAGGGTATGGCTACACCTTC